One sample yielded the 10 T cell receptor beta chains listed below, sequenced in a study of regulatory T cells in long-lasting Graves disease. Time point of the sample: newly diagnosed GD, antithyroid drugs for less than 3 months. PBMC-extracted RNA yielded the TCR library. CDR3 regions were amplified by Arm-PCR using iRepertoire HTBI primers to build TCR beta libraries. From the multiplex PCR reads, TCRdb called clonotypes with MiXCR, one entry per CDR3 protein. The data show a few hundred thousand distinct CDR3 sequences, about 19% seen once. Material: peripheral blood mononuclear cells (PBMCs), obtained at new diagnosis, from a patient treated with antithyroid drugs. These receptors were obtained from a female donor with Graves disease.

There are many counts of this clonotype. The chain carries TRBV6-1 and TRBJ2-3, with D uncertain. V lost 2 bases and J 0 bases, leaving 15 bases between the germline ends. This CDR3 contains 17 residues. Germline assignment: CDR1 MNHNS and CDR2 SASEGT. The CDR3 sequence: CASSESLDGPSTDTQYF. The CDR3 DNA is TGTGCCAGCAGTGAATCCCTGGACGGTCCTAGCACAGATACGCAGTATTTT.

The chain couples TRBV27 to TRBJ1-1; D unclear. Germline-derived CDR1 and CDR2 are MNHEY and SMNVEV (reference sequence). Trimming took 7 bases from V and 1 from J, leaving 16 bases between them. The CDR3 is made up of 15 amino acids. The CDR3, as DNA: TGTGCCAGCATTGGTCGGACCGAAAGGAACACTGAAGCTTTCTTT. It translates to CASIGRTERNTEAFF.

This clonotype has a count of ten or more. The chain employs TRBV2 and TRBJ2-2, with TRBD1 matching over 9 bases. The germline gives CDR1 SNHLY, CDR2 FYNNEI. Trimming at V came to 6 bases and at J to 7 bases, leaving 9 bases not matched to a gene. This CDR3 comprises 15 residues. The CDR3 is CASSRDRGYGGELFF. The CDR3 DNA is TGTGCCAGCAGCCGAGACAGGGGGTACGGCGGGGAGCTGTTTTTT.

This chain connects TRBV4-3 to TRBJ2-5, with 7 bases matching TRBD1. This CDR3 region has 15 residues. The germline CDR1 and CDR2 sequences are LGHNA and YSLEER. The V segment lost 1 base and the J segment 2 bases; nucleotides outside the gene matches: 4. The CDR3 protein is CASSQGDSRQETQYF. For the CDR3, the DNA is TGCGCCAGCAGCCAAGGGGACAGCCGACAAGAGACCCAGTACTTC.

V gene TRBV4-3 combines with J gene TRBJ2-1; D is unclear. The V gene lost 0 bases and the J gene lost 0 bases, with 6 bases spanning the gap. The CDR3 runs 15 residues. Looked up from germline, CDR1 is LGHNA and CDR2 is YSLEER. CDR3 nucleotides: TGCGCCAGCAGCCAAGAGCGTAACTCCTACAATGAGCAGTTCTTC. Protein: CASSQERNSYNEQFF.

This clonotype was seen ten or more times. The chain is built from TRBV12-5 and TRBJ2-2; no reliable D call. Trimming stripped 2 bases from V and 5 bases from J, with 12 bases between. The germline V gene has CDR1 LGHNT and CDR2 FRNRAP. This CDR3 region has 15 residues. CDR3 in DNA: TGTGCTAGTGGTTTGCCCCGGAAGGGAACCGGGGAGCTGTTTTTT. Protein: CASGLPRKGTGELFF.

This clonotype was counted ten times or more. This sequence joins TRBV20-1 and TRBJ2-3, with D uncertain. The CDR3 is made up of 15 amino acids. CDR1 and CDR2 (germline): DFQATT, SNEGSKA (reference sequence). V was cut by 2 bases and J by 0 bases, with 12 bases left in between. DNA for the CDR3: TGCAGTGCTAGACCCCGGACGTCTAGCACAGATACGCAGTATTTT. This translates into CSARPRTSSTDTQYF.

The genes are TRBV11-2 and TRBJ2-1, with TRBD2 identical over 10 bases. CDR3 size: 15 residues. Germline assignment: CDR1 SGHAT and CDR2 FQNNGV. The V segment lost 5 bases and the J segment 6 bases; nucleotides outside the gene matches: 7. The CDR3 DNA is TGTGCCAGCAGCAGGCTAGCGGGGGTCTTCAATGAGCAGTTCTTC. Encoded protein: CASSRLAGVFNEQFF.

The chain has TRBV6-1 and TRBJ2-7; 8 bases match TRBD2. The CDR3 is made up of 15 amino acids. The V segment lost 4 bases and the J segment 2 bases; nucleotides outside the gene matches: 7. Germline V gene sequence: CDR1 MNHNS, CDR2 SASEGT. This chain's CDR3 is CASSAPGGATYEQYF. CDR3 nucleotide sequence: TGTGCCAGCAGTGCCCCGGGAGGGGCTACCTACGAGCAGTACTTC.

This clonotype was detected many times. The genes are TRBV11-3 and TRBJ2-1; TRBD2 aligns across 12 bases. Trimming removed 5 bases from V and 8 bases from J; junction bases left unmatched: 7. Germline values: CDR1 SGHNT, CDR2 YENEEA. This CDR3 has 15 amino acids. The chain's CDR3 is CASSPELAGGYEQFF. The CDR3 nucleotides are TGTGCCAGCAGCCCGGAACTAGCGGGAGGCTATGAGCAGTTCTTC.